What follows describes a single T cell receptor beta chain. Per the authors' pipeline: Amplification with reference gene primers provided the estimates of nucleated cell counts. The table came from immunoSEQ multiplex PCR; TCRdb's copy has only in-frame clones and leaves some out. V, J and clone size are those of that table, while D and trimming were read from the DNA. The data contain 130,000 to 150,000 clones, around 89% of them seen just once; the ten biggest clones take up approximately 1.2%. These data are taken from a study of blood T cell repertoires in COVID-19. Study-level information: Sites across the United States, Italy and Spain contributed samples from acute and convalescent COVID-19.

The CDR3 has 13 residues. CDR1 is LNHDA and CDR2 is SQIVND in the germline V gene (reference sequence). Trimming took 3 bases from V and 0 from J, leaving 6 bases between them. The sequenced material came from PBMCs or T cells enriched from blood (not recorded which). The chain uses TRBV19 and TRBJ2-7; D is undetermined. The clonotype was recovered from a woman in her twenties or thirties with acute COVID-19. CDR3 sequence reads: CASSITASYEQYF. The DNA of the CDR3 is TGTGCCAGTAGTATTACTGCCTCCTACGAGCAGTACTTC.